This TCR beta chain comes out of a study of T cell responses to AZD1222 COVID-19 vaccine. General study results and limits: Spike-specific TCR repertoires showed rising breadth and depth after two AZD1222 doses. Nearly half of spike-specific TCRs reportedly target variant regions that are unmutated in the B.1.351 and B.1.1.7 variants. Clonal diversity was possibly underestimated, and the donors were mostly white British, with more females.

Comments on this clone: Its target is not known.

V was pared by 3 bases and J by 5 bases, with 1 base of the junction left unmatched. The CDR3 totals 13 residues. CDR1 is ENHRY and CDR2 is SYGVKD in the germline V gene. Assay: immunoSEQ multiplex PCR; the TCRdb copy retains only in-frame clones and omits some. The sample has 150,000 to 200,000 clones, about 91% seen once. The receptor comes from an adult who received the AZD1222 COVID-19 vaccine. The sample here was peripheral blood, taken 28 days after the second AZD1222 dose. V gene TRBV10-3 combines with J gene TRBJ1-5; 7 positions match TRBD1. CDR3 DNA: TGTGCCATCAGTGACAGGGGGGATCAGCCCCAGCATTTT. Translating it yields CAISDRGDQPQHF.